This entry concerns a single T cell receptor beta chain. What it recognizes is unknown. Specified treatment: oral pan-JAK inhibitor, 5-10 mg twice daily. Isolated RNA was reverse transcribed into cDNA used as the sequencing template. Sequenced by immunoSEQ multiplex PCR; TCRdb stores in-frame clones only, minus some. Here the sample spans roughly 100,000 clones, roughly 56% being singletons. This entry is derived from a study of CD8+ T cells in alopecia areata. The CDR3 totals 12 residues. Deletions cut 2 bases from V and 7 bases from J, with 8 bases between. Germline values: CDR1 GTSNPN, CDR2 SVGIG (reference sequence). Study conclusions and caveats: Any link of baseline CD8+ expansion to response, resting on one nonresponder, remains uncertain. On tofacitinib, scalp clonality and expanded CD8+ clones among top 100 fell significantly.

The source is a human donor with alopecia areata. The V gene is TRBV30, the J gene TRBJ2-2; D ambiguous. The sample in question was CD8+ T cells sorted from blood, obtained between weeks 55 and 65, from a patient treated with tofacitinib. CDR3 in DNA: TGTGCCTGGAGTCTAACGAGCGGGGAGCTGTTTTTT. This translates into CAWSLTSGELFF.